These T cell receptor beta chains were read from a single sample in a study of blood T cell repertoires in COVID-19. The data were produced by immunoSEQ multiplex PCR, yet TCRdb's version contains in-frame clones alone and is incomplete. The sample consists of 100,000 or so clones, roughly 92% of them appearing once. What was sequenced was peripheral blood. Receptors originate from a man over 45 with active COVID-19. The CDR3 runs from the conserved cysteine through the conserved F or W. The order of the fields is clone size, J gene, D gene, CDR3 length, V gene, CDR3 DNA, CDR3 protein. A D gene is named only where the DNA matches it firmly. For some rows the clone size is stated as once, few or many, or as a class when expanded; others skip it.

>-|TRBJ2-2|TRBD1|13|TRBV5-1
TGCGCCAGCCAGGGACAGGACACCGGGGAGCTGTTTTTT
CASQGQDTGELFF
>-|TRBJ2-1|-|14|TRBV28
TGTGCCAGCAGTTCACAGAACGCGCGTAATGAGCAGTTCTTC
CASSSQNARNEQFF
>-|TRBJ2-1|-|11|TRBV24-1
TGTGCCACCAGTGAGCTAAATGAGCAGTTCTTC
CATSELNEQFF
>-|TRBJ2-5|-|14|TRBV5-8
TGTGCCAGCAGCTCGGGGGTCGTAAAAGAGACCCAGTACTTC
CASSSGVVKETQYF
>-|TRBJ1-2|-|15|TRBV14
TGTGCCAGCAGCCAAAGTACAGGGAATAACTATGGCTACACCTTC
CASSQSTGNNYGYTF
>once|TRBJ1-6|-|14|TRBV19
TGTGCCAGTAACGCAGGGGACCGGGGTTCACCCCTCCACTTT
CASNAGDRGSPLHF
>-|TRBJ2-7|TRBD1|14|TRBV6-5
TGTGCCAGCAGTTACGGACAGGGGTCATACGAGCAGTACTTC
CASSYGQGSYEQYF
>-|TRBJ2-4|-|12|TRBV30
TGTGCCTGGAGTGTATCGCGAGACATTCAGTACTTC
CAWSVSRDIQYF
>-|TRBJ1-1|-|17|TRBV7-9
TGTGCCAGCAGCCGGGGGAACACGGCCAACTATAACACTGAAGCTTTCTTT
CASSRGNTANYNTEAFF
>-|TRBJ2-5|-|14|TRBV4-2
TGTGCCAGCAGCCAAGAATCGGTGAGAGAGACCCAGTACTTC
CASSQESVRETQYF
>-|TRBJ2-1|-|14|TRBV7-7
TGTGCCAGCAGCCCTTCCAGGGGTAGCAATGAGCAGTTCTTC
CASSPSRGSNEQFF
>-|TRBJ2-2|-|16|TRBV30
TGTGCCTGGAGTGTACGGGTAACTGCGAACACCGGGGAGCTGTTTTTT
CAWSVRVTANTGELFF
>-|TRBJ1-1|TRBD1|13|TRBV2
TGTGCCAGCAGTGAGAGACAGGGCACTGAAGCTTTCTTT
CASSERQGTEAFF
>-|TRBJ1-5|-|14|TRBV6-5
TGTGCCAGCAGGCGCACAGGGTCCAATCAGCCCCAGCATTTT
CASRRTGSNQPQHF
>-|TRBJ2-7|-|12|TRBV19
TGTGCCAGTAGTTCAATGGGCAACGAGCAGTACTTC
CASSSMGNEQYF
>-|TRBJ2-5|TRBD1|17|TRBV4-1
TGCGCCAGCAGCCAAGATCCGGGACAGGGGGCGCGAGAGACCCAGTACTTC
CASSQDPGQGARETQYF
>-|TRBJ1-1|-|14|TRBV28
TGTGCCAGCACCTCGGAGGGATGGAACACTGAAGCTTTCTTT
CASTSEGWNTEAFF
>-|TRBJ2-5|TRBD2|18|TRBV7-8
TGTGCCAGCAGCTTAGGACGGGGCGTGTCTAGCGGTGTGGAGACCCAGTACTTC
CASSLGRGVSSGVETQYF
>-|TRBJ1-4|-|13|TRBV14
TGTGCCAGCAGCCAAATCAGGGGTGAAAAACTGTTTTTT
CASSQIRGEKLFF
>-|TRBJ2-1|-|13|TRBV7-3
TGTGCCAGCAGCCCGGGACAATACAATGAGCAGTTCTTC
CASSPGQYNEQFF
>-|TRBJ2-7|TRBD2|15|TRBV24-1
TGTGCCACCAGTGATAACAGCGGGAGTAAGTACGAGCAGTACTTC
CATSDNSGSKYEQYF
>-|TRBJ2-1|TRBD2|14|TRBV7-9
TGTGCCAGCAGCCCCGGGGGGTTTAACAATGAGCAGTTCTTC
CASSPGGFNNEQFF
>-|TRBJ1-4|-|12|TRBV29-1
TGCAGCGCGGACGGGGGGGACGAAAAACTGTTTTTT
CSADGGDEKLFF
>-|TRBJ2-1|-|15|TRBV20-1
TGCAGTGCTAGTAGGCGGGCGTCCCTCTACAATGAGCAGTTCTTC
CSASRRASLYNEQFF
>once|TRBJ1-2|TRBD1|13|TRBV5-5
TGTGCCAGCAGGCTACAGGGGGCGCGAGGCTACACCTTC
CASRLQGARGYTF
>-|TRBJ2-7|-|14|TRBV29-1
TGCAGCGTTCGAGTTTCCCAGGAGGTCGGCGAGCAGTACTTC
CSVRVSQEVGEQYF
>once|TRBJ2-7|-|14|TRBV4-2
TGTGCCAGCAGCCAAGATGCCGATACCCCCCGAGAGTACTTC
CASSQDADTPREYF
>-|TRBJ1-2|-|14|TRBV28
TGTGCCAGCAGTCTCCAAGCGGGGGCTAGGGGCTACACCTTC
CASSLQAGARGYTF
>-|TRBJ1-3|-|14|TRBV6-6
TGTGCCAGCAGTTACGTCAGTTCTGGAAACACCATATATTTT
CASSYVSSGNTIYF
>-|TRBJ2-1|-|15|TRBV9
TGTGCCAGCAGCCCCCAGGGGGGAAGAGCTGATGAGCAGTTCTTC
CASSPQGGRADEQFF
>-|TRBJ1-3|-|15|TRBV6-1
TGTGCCAGCAGTGAAGTGGTAGGGGGTGGAAACACCATATATTTT
CASSEVVGGGNTIYF
>once|TRBJ2-7|-|14|TRBV5-4
TGTGCCAGCAGCTTAGGCGGCCTCTCCTACGAGCAGTACTTC
CASSLGGLSYEQYF
>-|TRBJ2-6|TRBD2|17|TRBV5-1
TGCGCCAGCAGCAGTAGCGGGACCTCCTCTGGGGCCAACGTCCTGACTTTC
CASSSSGTSSGANVLTF
>once|TRBJ2-3|-|16|TRBV24-1
TGTGCCACCAGTGATTTTTCAGGGATTAGCACAGATACGCAGTATTTT
CATSDFSGISTDTQYF
>-|TRBJ2-7|TRBD2|15|TRBV28
TGTGCCAGCAGTTCCCCGGGGGGGACGTCGTACGAGCAGTACTTC
CASSSPGGTSYEQYF
>-|TRBJ1-2|TRBD1|16|TRBV5-1
TGCGCCAGCAGCTTGGTCGCCAGGGGGCTTATCTATGGCTACACCTTC
CASSLVARGLIYGYTF
>-|TRBJ1-1|TRBD1|16|TRBV9
TGTGCCAGCAGCGGACTTATCGACAGGGTCAACACTGAAGCTTTCTTT
CASSGLIDRVNTEAFF
>-|TRBJ2-2|TRBD2|16|TRBV19
TGTGCCAGTAGTACTGCTAGCGGGAGCGGCACCGGGGAGCTGTTTTTT
CASSTASGSGTGELFF
>-|TRBJ2-6|TRBD1|18|TRBV5-1
TGCGCCAGCAGCTTAGGGACAGGGGGGGGGACTGGGGCCAACGTCCTGACTTTC
CASSLGTGGGTGANVLTF
>-|TRBJ2-6|-|17|TRBV21-1
TGTGCCAGCATCCATCCCGGGACAGGGACCGGGGCCAACGTCCTGACTTTC
CASIHPGTGTGANVLTF
>-|TRBJ1-6|TRBD1|14|TRBV28
TGTGCCAGCAGTTGGGACAGGGGTAATTCACCCCTCCACTTT
CASSWDRGNSPLHF
>-|TRBJ1-1|-|14|TRBV5-5
TGTGCCAGCAGCTTGGTACAGCCGAACACTGAAGCTTTCTTT
CASSLVQPNTEAFF
>-|TRBJ1-1|-|15|TRBV5-4
TGTGCCAGCAGCTTGGGAGGACAGCAGAACACTGAAGCTTTCTTT
CASSLGGQQNTEAFF
>-|TRBJ2-1|TRBD1|14|TRBV6-5
TGTGCCAGCAGTCGAAGGCAGGGGGTCGATGAGCAGTTCTTC
CASSRRQGVDEQFF
>-|TRBJ2-1|TRBD2|21|TRBV9
TGTGCCAGCAGCTCCCGCCCTACCGGGACTAGCGTGATGAGCTCCTACAATGAGCAGTTCTTC
CASSSRPTGTSVMSSYNEQFF
>-|TRBJ2-1|-|15|TRBV7-9
TGTGCCAGCAGCCCCCCCGGAGGTAACTACAATGAGCAGTTCTTC
CASSPPGGNYNEQFF
>-|TRBJ2-1|TRBD1|12|TRBV30
TGTGCCTGGAGTAAGGGGGCAGGGGGGCAGTTCTTC
CAWSKGAGGQFF
>once|TRBJ2-5|TRBD2|15|TRBV5-1
TGCGCCAGCAGCACTACGGGAGGGTCACAAGAGACCCAGTACTTC
CASSTTGGSQETQYF